Included here is one TCR beta chain sequence, with context. The antigen remains undetermined. The CDR3 loop spans 16 amino acids. V trimming: 1 base; J trimming: 8 bases; junction bases outside the gene matches: 8. The germline gives CDR1 SGHAT, CDR2 FQNNGV. The entry originates in a study of blood T cells in healthy people across ages. Sample-barcoded 5' priming and a J-beta primer mix drove a second PCR of about 7 to 11 cycles. One entry per CDR3 protein results from TCRdb running MiXCR on the 5' RACE reads. The sample has under 1,000,000 distinct CDR3 sequences; more than 35% are singletons. Findings and limits, study-wide: When set beside aged donors, long-lived donors presented more naive CD4+ cells and higher diversity. The authors considered diversity estimates from one million T cells to be underestimates.

The genes are TRBV11-2 and TRBJ2-1; 10 nucleotides line up with TRBD2. The sequenced material came from blood. The sequence was obtained from a man older than 75 in good health. The CDR3: CASSLVVAGGGYEQFF. In DNA form, the CDR3 reads TGTGCCAGCAGCTTAGTTGTAGCGGGAGGTGGCTATGAGCAGTTCTTC.